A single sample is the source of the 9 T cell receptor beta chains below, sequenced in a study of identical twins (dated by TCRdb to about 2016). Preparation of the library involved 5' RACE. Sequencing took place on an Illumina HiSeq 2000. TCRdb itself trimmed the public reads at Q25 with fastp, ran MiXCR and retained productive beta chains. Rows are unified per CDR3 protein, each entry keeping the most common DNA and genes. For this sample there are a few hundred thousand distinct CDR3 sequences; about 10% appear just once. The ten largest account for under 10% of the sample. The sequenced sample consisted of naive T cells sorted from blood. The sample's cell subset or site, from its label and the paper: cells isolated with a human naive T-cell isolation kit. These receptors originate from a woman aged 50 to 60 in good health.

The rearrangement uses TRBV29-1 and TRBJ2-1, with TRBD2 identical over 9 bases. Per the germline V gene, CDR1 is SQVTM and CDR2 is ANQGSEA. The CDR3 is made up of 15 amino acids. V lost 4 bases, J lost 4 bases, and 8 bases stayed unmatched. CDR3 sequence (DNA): TGCAGCGTTGGACTAGCGGAGCGCCCTTACAATGAGCAGTTCTTC. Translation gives CSVGLAERPYNEQFF.

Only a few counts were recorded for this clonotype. CDR3 loop: CASSLVPGIDWDEQFF. The DNA of the CDR3 is TGTGCCAGCAGTTTAGTTCCTGGGATTGATTGGGATGAGCAGTTCTTC. The chain combines TRBV28 with TRBJ2-1; no definite D call. The V gene lost 2 bases and the J gene lost 8 bases, with 19 bases spanning the gap. Per germline, CDR1 MDHEN and CDR2 SYDVKM. The CDR3 consists of 16 residues.

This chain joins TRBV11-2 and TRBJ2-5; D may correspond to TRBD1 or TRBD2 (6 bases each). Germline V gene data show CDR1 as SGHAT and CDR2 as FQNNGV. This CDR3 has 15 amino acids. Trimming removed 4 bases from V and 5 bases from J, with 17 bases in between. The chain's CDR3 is CASSSGAGAGETQYF. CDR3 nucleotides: TGTGCCAGCAGCTCGGGGGCAGGGGCGGGGGAGACCCAGTACTTC.

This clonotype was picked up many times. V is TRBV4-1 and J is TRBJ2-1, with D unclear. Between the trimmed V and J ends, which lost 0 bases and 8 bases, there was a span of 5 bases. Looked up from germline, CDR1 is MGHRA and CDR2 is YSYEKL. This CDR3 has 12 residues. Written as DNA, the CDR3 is TGCGCCAGCAGCCAAGAGGTCGATGAGCAGTTCTTC. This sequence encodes CASSQEVDEQFF.

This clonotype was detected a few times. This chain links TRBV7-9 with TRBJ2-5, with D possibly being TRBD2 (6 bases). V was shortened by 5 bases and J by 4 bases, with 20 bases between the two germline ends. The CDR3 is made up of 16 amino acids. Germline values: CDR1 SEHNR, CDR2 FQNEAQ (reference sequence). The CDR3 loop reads CASSRGDGAGRETQYF. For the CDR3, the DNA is TGTGCCAGCAGCCGTGGAGATGGCGCGGGGAGAGAGACCCAGTACTTC.

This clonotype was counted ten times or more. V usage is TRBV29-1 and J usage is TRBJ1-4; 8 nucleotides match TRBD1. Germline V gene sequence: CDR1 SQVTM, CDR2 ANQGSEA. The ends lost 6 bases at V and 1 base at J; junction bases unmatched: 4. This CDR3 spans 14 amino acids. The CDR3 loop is CSVVTGGTNEKLFF. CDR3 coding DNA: TGCAGCGTCGTCACAGGGGGAACTAATGAAAAACTGTTTTTT.

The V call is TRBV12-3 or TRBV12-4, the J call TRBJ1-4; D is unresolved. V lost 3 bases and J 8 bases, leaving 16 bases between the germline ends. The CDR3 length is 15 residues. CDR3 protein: CASSFAPVREEKLFF. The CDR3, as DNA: TGTGCCAGCAGTTTCGCGCCAGTCCGGGAGGAAAAACTGTTTTTT.

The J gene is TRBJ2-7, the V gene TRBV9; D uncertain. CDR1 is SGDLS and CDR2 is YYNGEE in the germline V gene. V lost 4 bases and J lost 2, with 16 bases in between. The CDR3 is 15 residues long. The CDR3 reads CASSPRLGTPYEQYF. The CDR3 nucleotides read TGTGCCAGCAGCCCCCGGCTGGGAACCCCCTACGAGCAGTACTTC.

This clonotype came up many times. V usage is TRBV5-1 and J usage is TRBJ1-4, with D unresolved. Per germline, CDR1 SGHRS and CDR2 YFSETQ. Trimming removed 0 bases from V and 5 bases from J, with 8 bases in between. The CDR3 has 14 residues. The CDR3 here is CASSLGRLNEKLFF. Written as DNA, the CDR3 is TGCGCCAGCAGCTTGGGTAGATTGAATGAAAAACTGTTTTTT.